This T cell receptor (beta chain) derives from a study of OX40 agonist ivuxolimab in advanced cancers. Background on the study: People who had prior anti-PD-1, anti-PD-L1 or anti-CTLA-4 therapy could take part, and under 45% had some.

Repertoires were generated with immunoSEQ multiplex PCR, while TCRdb's copy carries only in-frame clones and drops some. The sample yields approximately 38,000 clones, about 82% seen once. Study-level findings and limits: Clones of CD4+ and CD8+ blood T cells grew by week 6 at doses of 0.1 to 3.0 mg/kg.

The CDR3 consists of 14 residues. The germline CDR1 and CDR2 sequences are MNHNY and SVGAGI (reference sequence). The ends were cut back, 10 bases at V and 2 bases at J, with 16 bases in the middle. To note about this clone: Its specificity is unknown.

The chain couples TRBV6-6 to TRBJ2-3; D is undetermined. This specimen consisted of CD4+ or CD8+ T cells sorted from blood, obtained in a trial of the OX40 agonist ivuxolimab. This clonotype was obtained from an adult with an advanced solid tumor such as melanoma, head and neck, liver or kidney cancer. As DNA, the CDR3 is TGTGCCACCAACTCTGGGTTCCCCACAGATACGCAGTATTTT. Its translation: CATNSGFPTDTQYF.